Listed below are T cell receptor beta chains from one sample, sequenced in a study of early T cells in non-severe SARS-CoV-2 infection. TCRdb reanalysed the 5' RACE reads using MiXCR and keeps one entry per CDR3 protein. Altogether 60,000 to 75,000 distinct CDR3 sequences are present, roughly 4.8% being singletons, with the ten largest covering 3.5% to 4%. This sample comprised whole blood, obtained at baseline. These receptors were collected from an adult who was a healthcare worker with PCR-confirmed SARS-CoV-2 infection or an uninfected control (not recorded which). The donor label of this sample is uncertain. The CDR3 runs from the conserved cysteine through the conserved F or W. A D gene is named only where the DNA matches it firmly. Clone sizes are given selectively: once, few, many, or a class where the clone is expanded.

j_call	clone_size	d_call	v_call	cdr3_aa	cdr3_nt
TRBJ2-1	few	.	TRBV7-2	CASSLVFTEYNEQFF	TGTGCCAGCAGCTTAGTTTTCACAGAGTACAATGAGCAGTTCTTC
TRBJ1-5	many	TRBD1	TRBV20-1	CSASRDRVRQPQHF	TGCAGTGCTAGCCGGGACAGGGTACGTCAGCCCCAGCATTTT
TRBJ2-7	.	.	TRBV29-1	CSVALPGGSYEQYF	TGCAGCGTTGCCCTCCCAGGGGGGTCCTACGAGCAGTACTTC
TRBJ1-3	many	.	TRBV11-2	CASSLDPTGNTIYF	TGTGCCAGCAGCTTAGATCCCACTGGAAACACCATATATTTT
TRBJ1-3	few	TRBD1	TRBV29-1	CSVDTTGSGNTIYF	TGCAGCGTTGATACGACAGGGTCTGGAAACACCATATATTTT
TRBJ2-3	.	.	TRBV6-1	CASSEAGAGSQYF	TGTGCCAGCAGTGAAGCGGGGGCAGGGTCGCAGTATTTT
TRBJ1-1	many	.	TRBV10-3	CAISEDIARAEAFF	TGTGCCATCAGTGAGGATATTGCCCGGGCTGAAGCTTTCTTT
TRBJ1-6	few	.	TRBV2	CASSDRGVRGSPLHF	TGTGCCAGCAGTGACAGGGGAGTCCGAGGTTCACCCCTCCACTTT
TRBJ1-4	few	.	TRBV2	CASRVQGSNEKLFF	TGTGCCAGCAGAGTTCAGGGGTCTAATGAAAAACTGTTTTTT
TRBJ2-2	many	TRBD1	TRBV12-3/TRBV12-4	CASSRRDRVNTGELFF	TGTGCCAGCAGCCGCCGGGACAGGGTTAACACCGGGGAGCTGTTTTTT
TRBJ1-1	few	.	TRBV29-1	CSVELSGGTEAFF	TGCAGCGTTGAATTGTCGGGAGGGACTGAAGCTTTCTTT
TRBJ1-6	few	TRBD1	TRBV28	CASRRDRNNSPLHF	TGTGCCAGCCGGAGGGACAGGAATAATTCACCCCTCCACTTT
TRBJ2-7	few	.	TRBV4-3	CASSQGAGPRYEQYF	TGCGCCAGCAGCCAAGGGGCGGGACCCCGCTACGAGCAGTACTTC
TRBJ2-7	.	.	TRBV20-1	CSARMDSYGSYEQYF	TGCAGTGCTAGGATGGATTCCTACGGCTCCTACGAGCAGTACTTC
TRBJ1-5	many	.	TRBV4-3	CASSQVQESNQPQHF	TGCGCCAGCAGCCAAGTCCAGGAGAGCAATCAGCCCCAGCATTTT
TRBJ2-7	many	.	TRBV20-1	CSAGVVARYEQYF	TGCAGTGCGGGGGTGGTAGCTAGATACGAGCAGTACTTC
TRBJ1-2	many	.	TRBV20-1	CSARAGQDGYGYTF	TGCAGTGCTAGAGCTGGCCAGGACGGCTATGGCTACACCTTC
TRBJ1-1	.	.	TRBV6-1	CASGGNSNRAEAFF	TGTGCCAGCGGAGGCAATTCGAATCGGGCTGAAGCTTTCTTT
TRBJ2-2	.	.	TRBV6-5	CASSYSPGSEELFF	TGTGCCAGCAGTTACTCCCCGGGGTCCGAGGAGCTGTTTTTT
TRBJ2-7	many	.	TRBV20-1	CSARAAGAKPYEQYF	TGCAGTGCTAGAGCGGCGGGGGCTAAACCCTACGAGCAGTACTTC
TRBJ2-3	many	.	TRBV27	CASSAWSVVDTQYF	TGTGCCAGCAGTGCCTGGTCCGTCGTAGATACGCAGTATTTT
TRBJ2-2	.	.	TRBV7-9	CASSLSYRGTNTGELFF	TGTGCCAGCAGCTTAAGCTATCGGGGAACGAACACCGGGGAGCTGTTTTTT
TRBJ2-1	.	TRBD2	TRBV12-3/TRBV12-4	CASSPSGDREQFF	TGTGCCAGCAGTCCTAGCGGGGACCGTGAGCAGTTCTTC
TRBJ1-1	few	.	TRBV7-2	CASSLNFGRQYEAFF	TGTGCCAGCAGCTTAAACTTCGGGCGACAGTATGAAGCTTTCTTT
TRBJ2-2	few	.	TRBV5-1	CASSRLDGTNTGELFF	TGCGCCAGCAGCCGTTTGGACGGGACGAACACCGGGGAGCTGTTTTTT
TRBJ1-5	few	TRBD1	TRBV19	CASSRKGAPNQPQHF	TGTGCCAGTAGTCGTAAGGGGGCGCCGAATCAGCCCCAGCATTTT
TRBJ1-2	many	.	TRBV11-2	CASSSTVGAYGYTF	TGTGCCAGCAGCTCAACGGTGGGTGCATATGGCTACACCTTC
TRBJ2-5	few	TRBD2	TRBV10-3	CAISKAPAGEETQYF	TGTGCCATCAGTAAGGCTCCAGCGGGAGAAGAGACCCAGTACTTC
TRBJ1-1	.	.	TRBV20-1	CSAPVGRYTEAFF	TGCAGTGCGCCGGTCGGACGGTACACTGAAGCTTTCTTT
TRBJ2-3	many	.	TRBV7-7	CASSLASDNTDTQYF	TGTGCTAGCAGCTTAGCTTCCGATAACACAGATACGCAGTATTTT
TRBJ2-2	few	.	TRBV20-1	CSARHSSGELFF	TGCAGTGCTAGACATTCTAGCGGGGAGCTGTTTTTT
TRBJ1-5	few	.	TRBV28	CASSPRLYMGRYSNQPQHF	TGTGCCAGCAGTCCCCGTTTGTACATGGGGAGATATAGCAATCAGCCCCAGCATTTT
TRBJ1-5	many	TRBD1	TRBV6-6	CASSYTWPGQGGNSNQPQHF	TGTGCCAGCAGTTACACCTGGCCGGGACAGGGGGGTAATAGCAATCAGCCCCAGCATTTT
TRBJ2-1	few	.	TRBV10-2	CASLGPGLDEQFF	TGCGCCAGCCTCGGCCCGGGGCTGGATGAGCAGTTCTTC
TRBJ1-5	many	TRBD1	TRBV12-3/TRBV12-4	CASKGTGSINQPQHF	TGTGCCAGCAAAGGGACAGGGAGTATCAATCAGCCCCAGCATTTT
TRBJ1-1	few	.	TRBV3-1	CASRGLSTSNTEAFF	TGTGCCAGCAGGGGGCTGTCTACGTCGAACACTGAAGCTTTCTTT
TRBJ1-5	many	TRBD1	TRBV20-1	CSARRDSGYQPQHF	TGCAGTGCTAGAAGGGACAGTGGTTATCAGCCCCAGCATTTT
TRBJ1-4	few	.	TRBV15	CATSRAATNEKLFF	TGTGCCACCAGCAGAGCTGCAACTAATGAAAAACTGTTTTTT
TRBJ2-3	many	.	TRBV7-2	CASSRARNTDTQYF	TGTGCCAGCAGCCGCGCGAGAAACACAGATACGCAGTATTTT
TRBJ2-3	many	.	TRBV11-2	CASSSVGEADTQYF	TGTGCCAGCAGCTCCGTCGGGGAGGCAGATACGCAGTATTTT
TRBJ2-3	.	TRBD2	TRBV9	CASSSVTSGGYTQYF	TGTGCCAGCAGCTCCGTAACCAGCGGGGGGTATACGCAGTATTTT
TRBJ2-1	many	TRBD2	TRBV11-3	CASSLTSGGIYNEQFF	TGTGCCAGCAGCCTAACTAGCGGGGGGATTTACAATGAGCAGTTCTTC
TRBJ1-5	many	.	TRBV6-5	CASRTTGTWDSNQPQHF	TGTGCCAGCAGGACAACAGGGACGTGGGATAGCAATCAGCCCCAGCATTTT
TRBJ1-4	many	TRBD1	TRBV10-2	CASQGTAYNEKLFF	TGCGCCAGCCAGGGGACAGCGTATAATGAAAAACTGTTTTTT
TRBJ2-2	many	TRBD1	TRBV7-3	CASSLGPGGTGELFF	TGTGCCAGCAGTCTCGGGCCAGGGGGTACCGGGGAGCTGTTTTTT
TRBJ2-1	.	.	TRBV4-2	CASSLDPESSYNEQFF	TGTGCCAGCAGCCTGGATCCGGAGAGCTCCTACAATGAGCAGTTCTTC
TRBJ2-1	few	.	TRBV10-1	CASSESIGTEQFF	TGCGCCAGCAGTGAGTCGATAGGGACTGAGCAGTTCTTC
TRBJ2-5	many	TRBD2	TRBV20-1	CTARTSGVETQYF	TGCACCGCGAGGACTAGCGGGGTGGAGACCCAGTACTTC
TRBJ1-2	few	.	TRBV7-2	CASSFNRERYTF	TGTGCCAGCAGCTTTAACAGGGAACGCTACACCTTC
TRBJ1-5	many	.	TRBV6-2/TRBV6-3	CASSSLGGQPQHF	TGTGCCAGCAGTTCCCTGGGAGGCCAGCCCCAGCATTTT
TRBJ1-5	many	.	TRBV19	CASSNSGVGAMNQPQHF	TGTGCCAGTAGCAACTCCGGCGTCGGGGCTATGAATCAGCCCCAGCATTTT
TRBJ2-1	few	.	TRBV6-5	CASIEGGGANEQFF	TGTGCCAGCATTGAGGGAGGGGGGGCCAATGAGCAGTTCTTC
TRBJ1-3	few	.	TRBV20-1	CSARGPWGVPGNTIYF	TGCAGTGCTAGAGGTCCCTGGGGGGTACCTGGAAACACCATATATTTT
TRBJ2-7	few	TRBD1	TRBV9	CASSPVGTVYEQYF	TGTGCCAGCAGCCCCGTAGGGACAGTCTACGAGCAGTACTTC
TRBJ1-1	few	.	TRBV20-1	CSARQGVTEAFF	TGCAGTGCTAGACAGGGTGTAACTGAAGCTTTCTTT